These 20 T cell receptor beta chains were all obtained from the same sample, sequenced in a study of neurological immune-mediated disorders. Time point described: longitudinal time-point 1 (baseline). Using its own MiXCR run on the 5' RACE reads, TCRdb lists one record per CDR3 protein. The sample includes approximately 46,000 distinct CDR3 sequences, less than 12% of them seen just once. Sequences were obtained from PBMCs. These receptors were collected from a woman in her forties in good health.

This clonotype was detected ten times or more. This chain joins TRBV20-1 and TRBJ2-7; D is possibly TRBD2 (5 bases). Germline CDR1 is DFQATT and CDR2 is SNEGSKA (reference sequence). The CDR3 runs 14 residues. With 6 bases removed from V and 7 bases from J, the gap between germline ends came to 22 bases. The CDR3 DNA reads as TGCAGTGCCAAACCCCTTTTTTTGACGGGAGAGCAGTACTTC. Translated, it gives CSAKPLFLTGEQYF.

This clonotype was seen ten or more times. The CDR3 loop reads CASSREGLAGSNEQFF. CDR3 nucleotide sequence: TGTGCCAGCTCCCGAGAGGGCCTAGCGGGATCCAATGAGCAGTTCTTC. This sequence joins TRBV6-4 and TRBJ2-1, with 9 nucleotides matching TRBD2. Germline-derived CDR1 and CDR2 are MRHNA and SNTAGT. The V gene end was trimmed by 8 bases and the J gene end by 6 bases; junction bases not matched to a gene: 14. The CDR3 extends over 16 amino acids.

This clonotype was seen repeatedly, ten times or more. The genes are TRBV3-1 and TRBJ1-2; D gene unclear. The germline V gene encodes CDR1 LGHDT and CDR2 YNNKEL (reference sequence). Deletions cut 1 base from V and 4 bases from J, with 16 bases between. The CDR3 length is 16 residues. Here the CDR3 reads CASSQGSILMGYGYTF. CDR3 sequence (DNA): TGTGCCAGCAGCCAAGGGTCAATTCTTATGGGCTATGGCTACACCTTC.

This clonotype was found many times. The DNA for the CDR3 is TGTGCCAGCAGTTTGTCCCGGTTTGAAGCCCAGCATTTT. It is translated as CASSLSRFEAQHF. The chain carries TRBV12-3 or TRBV12-4 and TRBJ1-5; D not resolved. This CDR3 contains 13 residues. The V end lost 3 bases, the J end lost 11 bases, and 14 bases lay between the germline ends.

At least ten counts were recorded for this clonotype. The chain employs TRBV5-5 and TRBJ2-7; 7 bases map to TRBD1. Germline V gives CDR1 SGHKS, CDR2 YYEKEE (reference sequence). With 4 bases clipped from V and 3 bases from J, the junction kept 10 bases outside the gene matches. The CDR3 has 15 residues. For the CDR3, the DNA is TGTGCCAGCAGCATGACTCCCGGGACAGACTACGAGCAGTACTTC. Translating gives CASSMTPGTDYEQYF.

A remark on this clonotype: One end of the junction varies from germline; a read error may be responsible. V is TRBV3-1 and J is TRBJ2-5; possible D gene TRBD2, 5 bases. CDR1 and CDR2 from the germline V gene are LGHDT and YNNKEL (reference sequence). The CDR3 extends over 16 amino acids. For the CDR3, the DNA is TGTGACAGCAGCCAAGAAGGGCTAGCCGGGATGGAGACCCAGTACTTC. It encodes CDSSQEGLAGMETQYF.

This clonotype was detected ten times or more. The rearrangement links TRBV10-3 to TRBJ1-1; D is possibly TRBD1 (5 bases). Germline V CDR1 and CDR2: ENHRY, SYGVKD. V was clipped by 3 bases and J by 5 bases, with 16 bases between them. This CDR3 region has 15 residues. This CDR3 is CAISDSRAILTEAFF. CDR3 nucleotides: TGTGCCATCAGTGACTCCAGGGCGATACTTACTGAAGCTTTCTTT.

In regard to this clonotype: Compared with germline, one end of the junction differs, possibly owing to a read error. This chain uses TRBV5-1 with TRBJ2-2; D might be TRBD1 (5 bases). The germline gives CDR1 SGHRS, CDR2 YFSETQ. The CDR3 runs 14 residues. The DNA of the CDR3 is TGCGCTAGCAGCAGGGATGGCACCACCGGGGAGCTGTTTTTT. It codes for CASSRDGTTGELFF.

This clonotype showed up many times. The V and J genes are TRBV6-1 and TRBJ1-5, with 7 bases that match TRBD1. The CDR3 is 17 residues long. J was trimmed by 0 bases and V by 6 bases; bases with no gene match: 11. Germline assignment: CDR1 MNHNS and CDR2 SASEGT. CDR3 protein: CASRAGRGRASNQPQHF. CDR3 coding DNA: TGTGCCAGCAGGGCAGGCAGGGGGAGGGCTAGCAATCAGCCCCAGCATTTT.

This clonotype was seen ten or more times. The gene calls are TRBV20-1 and TRBJ2-3; TRBD1 might be the D (5 bases). V was pared by 5 bases and J by 6 bases, with 9 bases between. This CDR3 has 11 residues. Germline-derived CDR1 and CDR2 are DFQATT and SNEGSKA (reference sequence). The CDR3 sequence: CSAQDMDTQYF. CDR3 DNA: TGCAGTGCTCAGGACATGGATACGCAGTATTTT.

This clonotype was detected ten times or more. This chain links TRBV4-2 with TRBJ1-2, with unresolved D. The germline CDR1 and CDR2 sequences are LGHNA and YNFKEQ. Trimming stripped 4 bases from V and 5 bases from J, with 14 bases between. This CDR3 spans 14 amino acids. The CDR3 DNA reads TGTGCCAGCAGCCCAGTAATGGGAGGGTATGGCTACACCTTC. Protein product: CASSPVMGGYGYTF.

This clonotype showed up many times. This chain links TRBV3-1 with TRBJ2-2; D not resolved. The CDR3 consists of 13 residues. V dropped 0 bases and J dropped 7 bases, with 6 bases sitting between them. Germline V gives CDR1 LGHDT, CDR2 YNNKEL (reference sequence). CDR3 in DNA: TGTGCCAGCAGCCAAGAAGGGATCGGGGAGCTGTTTTTT. Protein product: CASSQEGIGELFF.

This clonotype was detected many times. This chain uses TRBV20-1 with TRBJ1-5; D is undetermined. Trimming shortened V by 7 bases and J by 0 bases, and 7 bases separated the two germline ends. This CDR3 contains 12 residues. Germline CDR1 DFQATT, CDR2 SNEGSKA (reference sequence). The CDR3 here is CSVGNSNQPQHF. CDR3 coding DNA: TGCAGTGTCGGAAATAGCAATCAGCCCCAGCATTTT.

A note on this clonotype: A much larger clonotype is one base distant, so this may be a read error. The V and J genes are TRBV6-1 and TRBJ1-6; 8 nucleotides agree with TRBD1. This CDR3 region has 14 residues. Germline values: CDR1 MNHNS, CDR2 SASEGT. CDR3: CSSRTGIVNSPLHF. CDR3 bases: TGTTCCAGCCGGACAGGGATTGTTAATTCACCCCTCCACTTT.

The V and J genes are TRBV5-1 and TRBJ1-2; D ambiguous. Deletions cut 0 bases from V and 8 bases from J, with 8 bases between. From germline, CDR1 is SGHRS and CDR2 YFSETQ. The CDR3 runs to 12 residues. As DNA, the CDR3 is TGCGCCAGCAGCTTGGGGACGCTCGGCTACACCTTC. It specifies CASSLGTLGYTF.

This chain uses TRBV7-2 with TRBJ1-2, with D uncertain. From germline, CDR1 is SGHTA and CDR2 FQGNSA. This CDR3 region has 12 residues. V lost 5 bases, J lost 8 bases, and 12 bases lay in between. The chain's CDR3 is CASSPNGVGYTF. As DNA, the CDR3 is TGTGCCAGCAGCCCTAACGGGGTCGGCTACACCTTC.

The sample holds many counts of this clonotype. The chain employs TRBV9 and TRBJ1-4, with D unresolved. From germline, CDR1 is SGDLS and CDR2 YYNGEE. The germline V and J ends were trimmed by 4 bases and 0 bases, with 16 bases remaining between them. This CDR3 comprises 17 residues. The CDR3 DNA reads as TGTGCCAGCAGCCGGAGAGAAACGCGAGCAACTAATGAAAAACTGTTTTTT. This encodes CASSRRETRATNEKLFF.

This clonotype was counted many times. The gene calls are TRBV5-1 and TRBJ1-2, with a tentative D call TRBD1 (5 bases). The CDR3 extends over 14 amino acids. V gave up 4 bases and J gave up 4 bases, with 14 bases separating them. Germline values: CDR1 SGHRS, CDR2 YFSETQ. The CDR3: CASSPTGPSYGYTF. For the CDR3, the DNA is TGCGCCAGCAGCCCCACAGGACCCAGCTATGGCTACACCTTC.

A remark on this clonotype: This may be a read error, as it is one base from a much larger clone. The gene calls are TRBV6-5 and TRBJ1-6, with TRBD1 matching over 9 bases. The V and J ends lost 7 bases and 9 bases, in that order; junction bases with no gene match: 4. The CDR3 is made up of 13 amino acids. In germline, CDR1 is MNHEY, CDR2 SVGAGI. CDR3 DNA sequence: TGTGCCAGCATGGGGACAGGGTGTTCACCCCTCCACTTT. It codes for CASMGTGCSPLHF.

This clonotype came up many times. The gene calls are TRBV7-8 and TRBJ1-1; the D is unclear. The germline gives CDR1 SGHVS, CDR2 FQNEAQ. Trimming took off 7 bases at V and 6 bases at J, with 15 bases between the two ends. This CDR3 has 13 amino acids. The CDR3 sequence is CASTQNAVAEAFF. CDR3 bases: TGTGCCAGCACCCAAAACGCCGTGGCTGAAGCTTTCTTT.